These T cell receptor beta chains were read from a single sample in a study of identical twins. TCRdb called the 5' RACE reads again in MiXCR, with one record for every CDR3 protein. The profile shows 450,000 or so distinct CDR3 sequences, 13% to 15% of them singletons. These same records also appear under a second study, on yellow fever vaccine responses in identical twins.

Sequenced sample: CD4+ T cells sorted from blood. Source of these receptors: a woman between 18 and 29 years old in good health. CDR3s include the opening cysteine and the closing phenylalanine or tryptophan. D genes are given only for firm matches. Only some rows state a clone size, as once, few, many or a class for expanded clones.

CDR3 DNA	CDR3 protein	D gene	CDR3 length	V gene	clone size	J gene
TGTGCCAGCAGCTTGGACAGGGGAAAAACCGGGGAGCTGTTTTTT	CASSLDRGKTGELFF	TRBD1	15	TRBV5-4	.	TRBJ2-2
TGCGCCAGCAGCAGCCGGGACAGGGACATGAACACTGAAGCTTTCTTT	CASSSRDRDMNTEAFF	TRBD1	16	TRBV5-1	.	TRBJ1-1
TGTGCCAGCAGCCAAAGTCGCGGGGGCGCAGAGACCCAGTACTTC	CASSQSRGGAETQYF	.	15	TRBV14	few	TRBJ2-5
TGCAGTGCTAGACTACAGGAGGCAGAGACCCAGTACTTC	CSARLQEAETQYF	.	13	TRBV20-1	.	TRBJ2-5
TGCGCCAGCAGCTTGGAGGGTCAGTCCTCCTACAATGAGCAGTTCTTC	CASSLEGQSSYNEQFF	.	16	TRBV5-1	.	TRBJ2-1
TGTGCCAGCTCACCACGAGAGACAGGGGGTTTAAATGAGCAGTTCTTC	CASSPRETGGLNEQFF	TRBD1	16	TRBV18	.	TRBJ2-1
TGTGCCAGCAGTTACCGGCCTCCGGATACGCAGTATTTT	CASSYRPPDTQYF	.	13	TRBV6-5	few	TRBJ2-3
TGCGCCAGCAGGTGGACTAGCAACTACGAGCAGTACTTC	CASRWTSNYEQYF	TRBD2	13	TRBV5-1	.	TRBJ2-7
TGCGCCAGCAGCTGGGAGGCGGACAGGGAATCCTACGAGCAGTACTTC	CASSWEADRESYEQYF	TRBD1	16	TRBV5-1	many	TRBJ2-7
TGTGCCAGCAGGGTCACAGGGGGCCGGGGTGAGCAGTTCTTC	CASRVTGGRGEQFF	TRBD1	14	TRBV7-3	.	TRBJ2-1
TGCAGCGTTGAGGGGCAGAACACTGAAGCTTTCTTT	CSVEGQNTEAFF	.	12	TRBV29-1	.	TRBJ1-1
TGTGCCAGCATGGGGGTCCTCTACGAGCAGTACTTC	CASMGVLYEQYF	.	12	TRBV2	.	TRBJ2-7
TGTGCCAGCAGACTGACTAGCGGGGGACGCAATGAGCAGTTCTTC	CASRLTSGGRNEQFF	TRBD2	15	TRBV12-3/TRBV12-4	.	TRBJ2-1
TGTGCCAGCAGTTACTTACCCGATGACAACTACGAGCAGTACTTC	CASSYLPDDNYEQYF	.	15	TRBV6-5	few	TRBJ2-7
TGCAGTGCTAGAGAGGGTTCACACAACACTGAAGCTTTCTTT	CSAREGSHNTEAFF	.	14	TRBV20-1	.	TRBJ1-1
TGCAGCGCCACGGGAGGAGGGGAAGCTTTCTTT	CSATGGGEAFF	.	11	TRBV29-1	few	TRBJ1-1
TGTGCCAGCAGTAGGGGTTACCAAGAGACCCAGTACTTC	CASSRGYQETQYF	.	13	TRBV12-3/TRBV12-4	many	TRBJ2-5
TGTGCCAGCAGCTTAGCGGGGACACCGAACACTGAAGCTTTCTTT	CASSLAGTPNTEAFF	.	15	TRBV7-2	few	TRBJ1-1
TGTGCCAGCAGCCCGGGCGCCCGGGGACTAGGCACAGATACGCAGTATTTT	CASSPGARGLGTDTQYF	TRBD2	17	TRBV11-1	.	TRBJ2-3
TGTGCCAGCAGCATCGGGCGCTCCCGGGAGACCCAGTACTTC	CASSIGRSRETQYF	.	14	TRBV7-2	.	TRBJ2-5
TGTGCCAGCAGTGGGGACGGGAGGGCCTACGAGCAGTACTTC	CASSGDGRAYEQYF	TRBD2	14	TRBV2	few	TRBJ2-7
TGTGCCAGCAGTTACTCGGCTGGGACTAGCGGGAACAATGAGCAGTTCTTC	CASSYSAGTSGNNEQFF	TRBD2	17	TRBV6-5	.	TRBJ2-1
TGCGCCAGCAGCCACAGTGTCGGGACGGCGAGCTACGAGCAGTACTTC	CASSHSVGTASYEQYF	.	16	TRBV4-1	few	TRBJ2-7
TGTGCCAGCAGGAGTACAGGGGTGAACACTGAAGCTTTCTTT	CASRSTGVNTEAFF	TRBD1	14	TRBV6-2/TRBV6-3	few	TRBJ1-1
TGCGCCAGCAGCCCGGACTCACGACTAACCTACGAGCAGTACTTC	CASSPDSRLTYEQYF	.	15	TRBV5-1	many	TRBJ2-7
TGTGCCAGCAGCTTAGCCCTCGGGGGAGGAGGGATCACAGATACGCAGTATTTT	CASSLALGGGGITDTQYF	.	18	TRBV11-1	.	TRBJ2-3
TGTGCCAGCACCCCCCCCAGGGGGCAATCATACGAGCAGTACTTC	CASTPPRGQSYEQYF	TRBD1	15	TRBV28	.	TRBJ2-7
TGTGCCAGCAGTCTCCTCTCAAACCTTGTGGGAGCTTTCTTT	CASSLLSNLVGAFF	.	14	TRBV28	few	TRBJ1-1
TGCGCCAGCAGCCAAGAGGGAGGTCGGGATCCCCCGAGGGGCTTC	CASSQEGGRDPPRGF	.	15	TRBV4-1	.	TRBJ2-1
TGCAGTGCTAGAGAGGTCCTTAGAGGAACAGATACGCAGTATTTT	CSAREVLRGTDTQYF	.	15	TRBV20-1	.	TRBJ2-3
TGTGCCAGCAGTTTTCCCCAGAGACGGACTAGCGGGAATACAGATACGCAGTATTTT	CASSFPQRRTSGNTDTQYF	TRBD2	19	TRBV28	.	TRBJ2-3
TGTGCCAGCAGTGGCCTCAGGACGCAGTATTTT	CASSGLRTQYF	.	11	TRBV25-1	few	TRBJ2-3
TGTGCCAGCAGCCGACCGGGACTAGTCGACACCTACGAGCAGTACTTC	CASSRPGLVDTYEQYF	TRBD2	16	TRBV3-1	few	TRBJ2-7
TGTGCCAGCTCAGAGACAGGGGCAACAGATACGCAGTATTTT	CASSETGATDTQYF	TRBD1	14	TRBV18	.	TRBJ2-3
TGTGCCAGTAGTATTCGGAGAGACTACGAGCAGTACTTC	CASSIRRDYEQYF	.	13	TRBV19	.	TRBJ2-7
TGTGCCAGCAGTCAAACCTCTAGCGGGAGGTTGGATGAGCAGTTCTTC	CASSQTSSGRLDEQFF	TRBD2	16	TRBV6-2/TRBV6-3	few	TRBJ2-1
TGTGCCAGCAGTTTAGCGCTCCAGGCGAGGAGCACAGATACGCAGTATTTT	CASSLALQARSTDTQYF	.	17	TRBV12-3/TRBV12-4	few	TRBJ2-3
TGTGCCAGCAGCCCGGGACCACCGGAGACCCAGTACTTC	CASSPGPPETQYF	.	13	TRBV7-2	.	TRBJ2-5
TGCAGTGCCACAAGGGAGGGGGTCAATGAGCAGTTCTTC	CSATREGVNEQFF	.	13	TRBV20-1	.	TRBJ2-1
TGTGCCAGCAGTCCCCCACGACAGGGGGCTAAGGAGCAGTACTTC	CASSPPRQGAKEQYF	TRBD1	15	TRBV25-1	few	TRBJ2-7
TGTGCCACCAGTGATTTCTCGGCCAGACCCGCTAACAACAATGAGCAGTTCTTC	CATSDFSARPANNNEQFF	.	18	TRBV24-1	few	TRBJ2-1
TGTGCCAGCAGCCAGGACACCTATCAGCCCCAGCATTTT	CASSQDTYQPQHF	.	13	TRBV7-2	.	TRBJ1-5
TGTGCCAGCAGTCTTAGGATGGGGGGTAACACAGATACGCAGTATTTT	CASSLRMGGNTDTQYF	.	16	TRBV12-3/TRBV12-4	many	TRBJ2-3
TGTGCCAGTACTACAGCAAACACTGAAGCTTTCTTT	CASTTANTEAFF	.	12	TRBV7-9	few	TRBJ1-1
TGTGCCAGCAGCCAAGACCCCCGCGTGCATGAGCAGTTCTTC	CASSQDPRVHEQFF	.	14	TRBV3-1	.	TRBJ2-1
TGCGCCAGCAGCACCATACCGGGACAGGGTTTCAATGAGCAGTTCTTC	CASSTIPGQGFNEQFF	TRBD1	16	TRBV5-1	.	TRBJ2-1
TGTGCCAGCAGCTCCGGACTAGCGCTTAGCTCCTACAATGAGCAGTTCTTC	CASSSGLALSSYNEQFF	TRBD2	17	TRBV7-2	many	TRBJ2-1
TGTGCCAGCAGCTTAAACTATACTGGGACTAGCGGGGTTCCTGGGGATGAGCAGTTCTTC	CASSLNYTGTSGVPGDEQFF	TRBD2	20	TRBV7-3	.	TRBJ2-1
TGTGCCAGCAGTTATGGATACAATGAGCAGTTCTTC	CASSYGYNEQFF	.	12	TRBV6-6	.	TRBJ2-1
TGTGCCAGCAGCTTAGCGCCGGGGGGCTCCTACGAGCAGTACTTC	CASSLAPGGSYEQYF	TRBD2	15	TRBV5-1	many	TRBJ2-7
TGTGCCAGCAGCCGACAGGTCACAGATACGCAGTATTTT	CASSRQVTDTQYF	.	13	TRBV7-9	many	TRBJ2-3
TGCGCCAGCAGCCAAGCCATAACAGGGGTTAACGCCGGGGAGCTGTTTTTT	CASSQAITGVNAGELFF	TRBD1	17	TRBV4-1	.	TRBJ2-2
TGTGCCAGCACCCCCGAGGGTTGGGAGCAGTTCTTC	CASTPEGWEQFF	.	12	TRBV12-3/TRBV12-4	few	TRBJ2-1